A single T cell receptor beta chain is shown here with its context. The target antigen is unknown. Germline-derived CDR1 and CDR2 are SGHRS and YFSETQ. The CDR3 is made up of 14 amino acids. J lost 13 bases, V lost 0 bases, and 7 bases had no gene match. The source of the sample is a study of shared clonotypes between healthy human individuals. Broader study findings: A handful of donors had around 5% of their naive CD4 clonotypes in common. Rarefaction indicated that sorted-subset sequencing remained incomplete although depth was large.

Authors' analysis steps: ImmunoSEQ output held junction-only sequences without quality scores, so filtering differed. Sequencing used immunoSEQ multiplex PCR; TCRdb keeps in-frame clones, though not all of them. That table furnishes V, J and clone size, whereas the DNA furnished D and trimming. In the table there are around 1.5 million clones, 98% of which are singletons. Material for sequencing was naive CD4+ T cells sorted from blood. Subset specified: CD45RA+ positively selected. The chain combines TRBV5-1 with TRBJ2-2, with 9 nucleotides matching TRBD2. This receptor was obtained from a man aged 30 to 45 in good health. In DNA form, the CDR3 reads TGCGCCAGCAGCTTGGATGTGACTAGCGGAGTGCTGTTTTTT. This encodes CASSLDVTSGVLFF.